This is a list of T cell receptor beta chains from one sample in a study of identical twins. TCRdb itself ran the 5' RACE reads through MiXCR, one entry per CDR3 protein. The sample carries around 530,000 distinct CDR3 sequences, around 15% recorded once. This sample was also put to use in a study of yellow fever vaccine responses in identical twins.

Input material: CD4+ T cells sorted from blood. Receptors were obtained from a woman younger than 30 in good health. Each CDR3 is given with its conserved first and last residue. The order of the fields is CDR3 protein, CDR3 DNA, clone size, J gene, CDR3 length, D gene, V gene. D genes are given only for firm matches. Not all rows give a size; the values are once, few, many and, for expanded clones, a class.

CDR3: CASSYSGGLGNTEAFF
DNA: TGTGCCAGCAGTTACTCGGGAGGATTGGGGAACACTGAAGCTTTCTTT
size: few
J: TRBJ1-1
length: 16
D: NA
V: TRBV6-5

CDR3: CASSLAGRQETQYF
DNA: TGTGCCAGCAGCTTAGCGGGCAGACAAGAGACCCAGTACTTC
size: many
J: TRBJ2-5
length: 14
D: NA
V: TRBV7-9

CDR3: CASSQAGGPGQETQYF
DNA: TGTGCCAGCAGCCAAGCTGGCGGTCCCGGCCAAGAGACCCAGTACTTC
size: NA
J: TRBJ2-5
length: 16
D: NA
V: TRBV3-1

CDR3: CSARDGAGTGLEKLFF
DNA: TGCAGTGCTAGAGATGGGGCCGGGACAGGGCTTGAAAAACTGTTTTTT
size: few
J: TRBJ1-4
length: 16
D: TRBD1
V: TRBV20-1

CDR3: CSARGTGLGETQYF
DNA: TGCAGTGCTAGGGGGACAGGGTTGGGCGAGACCCAGTACTTC
size: NA
J: TRBJ2-5
length: 14
D: TRBD1
V: TRBV20-1

CDR3: CASSLTTSGSTDTQYF
DNA: TGTGCCAGCAGCTTAACAACTAGCGGAAGCACAGATACGCAGTATTTT
size: few
J: TRBJ2-3
length: 16
D: TRBD2
V: TRBV7-9

CDR3: CASSEAPTRTYEQYF
DNA: TGTGCCAGCAGTGAAGCGCCGACTAGGACCTACGAGCAGTACTTC
size: few
J: TRBJ2-7
length: 15
D: NA
V: TRBV2

CDR3: CANSRSTASIQYF
DNA: TGTGCCAACAGCCGATCGACGGCGAGCATTCAGTACTTC
size: few
J: TRBJ2-4
length: 13
D: NA
V: TRBV21-1

CDR3: CASSQDITGAAGDTYNEQFF
DNA: TGTGCCAGCAGCCAAGATATAACAGGGGCAGCGGGAGATACATACAATGAGCAGTTCTTC
size: NA
J: TRBJ2-1
length: 20
D: NA
V: TRBV4-2

CDR3: CASSYGSGGGGEQFF
DNA: TGTGCCAGCAGCTACGGAAGTGGGGGTGGAGGTGAGCAGTTCTTC
size: few
J: TRBJ2-1
length: 15
D: NA
V: TRBV7-8

CDR3: CASSVTRNSPLHF
DNA: TGTGCCAGCAGTGTCACACGGAATTCACCCCTCCACTTT
size: NA
J: TRBJ1-6
length: 13
D: NA
V: TRBV6-1

CDR3: CASSPYGVEGTEAFF
DNA: TGTGCCAGCTCACCATATGGGGTGGAGGGCACTGAAGCTTTCTTT
size: few
J: TRBJ1-1
length: 15
D: NA
V: TRBV18

CDR3: CASRNRQGPNTGELFF
DNA: TGTGCCAGCAGAAACCGACAGGGCCCGAACACCGGGGAGCTGTTTTTT
size: few
J: TRBJ2-2
length: 16
D: TRBD1
V: TRBV12-3/TRBV12-4

CDR3: CASSLGLAGVESYNEQFF
DNA: TGCGCCAGCAGCTTAGGACTAGCGGGGGTAGAGTCCTACAATGAGCAGTTCTTC
size: NA
J: TRBJ2-1
length: 18
D: TRBD2
V: TRBV5-1

CDR3: CASSPKGDPTPLHF
DNA: TGTGCCAGCAGCCCCAAGGGAGATCCTACACCCCTCCACTTT
size: few
J: TRBJ1-6
length: 14
D: NA
V: TRBV7-9

CDR3: CASRDTRLSTDTQYF
DNA: TGTGCCAGCAGAGATACTAGGCTTAGCACAGATACGCAGTATTTT
size: NA
J: TRBJ2-3
length: 15
D: NA
V: TRBV12-3/TRBV12-4

CDR3: CASSASAGGYEQYF
DNA: TGTGCCAGCAGTGCATCAGCGGGAGGGTACGAGCAGTACTTC
size: few
J: TRBJ2-7
length: 14
D: TRBD2
V: TRBV25-1